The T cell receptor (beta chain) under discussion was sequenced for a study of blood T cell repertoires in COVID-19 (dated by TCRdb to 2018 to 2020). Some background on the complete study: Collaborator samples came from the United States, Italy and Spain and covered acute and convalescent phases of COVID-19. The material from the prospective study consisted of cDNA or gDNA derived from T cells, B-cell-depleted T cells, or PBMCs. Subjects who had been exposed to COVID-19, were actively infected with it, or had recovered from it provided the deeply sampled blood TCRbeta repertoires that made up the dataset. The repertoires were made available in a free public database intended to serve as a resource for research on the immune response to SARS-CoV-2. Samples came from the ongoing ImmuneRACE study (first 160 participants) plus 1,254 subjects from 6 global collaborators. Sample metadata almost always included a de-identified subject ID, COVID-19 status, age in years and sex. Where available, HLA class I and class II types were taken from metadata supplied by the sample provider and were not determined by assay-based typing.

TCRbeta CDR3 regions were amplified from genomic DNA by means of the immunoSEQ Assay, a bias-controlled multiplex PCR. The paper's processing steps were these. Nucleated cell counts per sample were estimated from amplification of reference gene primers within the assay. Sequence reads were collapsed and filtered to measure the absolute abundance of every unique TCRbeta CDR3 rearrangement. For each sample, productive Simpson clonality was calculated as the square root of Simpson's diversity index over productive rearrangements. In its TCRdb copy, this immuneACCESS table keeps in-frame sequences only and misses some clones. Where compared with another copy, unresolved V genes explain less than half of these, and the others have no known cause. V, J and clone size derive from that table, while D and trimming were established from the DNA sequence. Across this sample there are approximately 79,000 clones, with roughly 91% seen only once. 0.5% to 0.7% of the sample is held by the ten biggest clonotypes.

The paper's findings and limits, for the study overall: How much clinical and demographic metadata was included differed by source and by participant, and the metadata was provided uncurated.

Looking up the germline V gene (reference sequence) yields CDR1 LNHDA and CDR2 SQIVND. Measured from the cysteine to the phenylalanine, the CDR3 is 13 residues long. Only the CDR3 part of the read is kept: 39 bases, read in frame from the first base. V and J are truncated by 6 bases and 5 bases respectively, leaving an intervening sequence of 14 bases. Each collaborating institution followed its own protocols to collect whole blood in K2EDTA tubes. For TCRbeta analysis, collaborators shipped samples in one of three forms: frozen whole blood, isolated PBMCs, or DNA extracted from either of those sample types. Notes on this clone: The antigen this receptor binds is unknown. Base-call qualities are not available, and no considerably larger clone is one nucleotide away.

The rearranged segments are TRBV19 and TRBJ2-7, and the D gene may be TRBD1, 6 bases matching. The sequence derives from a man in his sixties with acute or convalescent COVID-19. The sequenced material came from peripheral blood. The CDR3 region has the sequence CASRPQGSHEQYF. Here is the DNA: TGTGCCAGTAGACCACAGGGATCCCACGAGCAGTACTTC. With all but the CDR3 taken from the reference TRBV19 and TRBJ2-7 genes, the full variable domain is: DGGITQSPKYLFRKEGQNVTLSCEQNLNHDAMYWYRQDPGQGLRLIYYSQIVNDFQKGDIAEGYSVSREKKESFPLTVTSAQKNPTAFYLCASRPQGSHEQYFGPGTRLTVT.